This TCR beta chain was found in a study of T cells after yellow fever vaccination. Findings of the study overall: Most primary-vaccination clones reappeared after the booster (approximately 95% CD4, about 88% CD8). Researchers noted that a small share of clonotypes showed up in both CD4 and CD8 compartments. Sorted repertoires could include abundant contaminating clonotypes from bulk cells.

They built TCR cDNA with 5'RACE template switching, a step that put in a universal primer site and UMIs. TCRdb re-derived calls from the 5' RACE reads in MiXCR, one entry per CDR3 protein. The repertoire holds 96,000 or so distinct CDR3 sequences, 7.5% to 10% seen once, with about 15% in the top ten. This clonotype was counted between two and nine times. This TCR was sampled from a man between 18 and 29 years old who received the YFV17D yellow fever vaccine. The material sequenced was CD8+ T cells not binding an NS4B(214-222) dextramer, sorted from PBMCs, taken around 15 days after the first yellow fever vaccination.

CDR3 coding DNA: TGCAGTGCTAGAATCCGTGGCTCCTACGAGCAGTACGTC. This translates into CSARIRGSYEQYV. This chain links TRBV20-1 with TRBJ2-7; D is ambiguous. The CDR3 is 13 residues long. Trimming stripped 2 bases from V and 0 bases from J, with 8 bases between. Germline assignment: CDR1 DFQATT and CDR2 SNEGSKA (reference sequence).